This is a list of T cell receptor beta chains from one sample in a study of T cell responses to AZD1222 COVID-19 vaccine. Generated by immunoSEQ multiplex PCR, the TCRdb table keeps only in-frame clones and is missing some. The table lists about 97,000 clones, over 75% of them singletons. Here the sequenced sample was peripheral blood, taken on day 0 of AZD1222 vaccination. These receptors were taken from an adult in good health. The CDR3 runs from the conserved cysteine through the conserved F or W. D genes are given only for firm matches. Clone size is not always given. Where it is, it says once, few, many or a class for expanded clones.

TRBJ2-7,once,-,TRBV5-1,CASSPPGQAPFEQYF,TGCGCCAGCAGCCCGCCGGGACAAGCACCCTTCGAGCAGTACTTC
TRBJ2-7,once,-,TRBV6-5,CASSYWGPNYEQYF,TGTGCCAGCAGTTACTGGGGACCCAACTACGAGCAGTACTTC
TRBJ2-5,-,-,TRBV12-3/TRBV12-4,CASSLWQETQYF,TGTGCCAGCAGTTTATGGCAAGAGACCCAGTACTTC
TRBJ2-7,-,-,TRBV7-9,CASSTTYEQYF,TGTGCCAGCAGCACAACCTACGAGCAGTACTTC
TRBJ1-2,-,-,TRBV7-2,CASSSFKRTSNYGYTF,TGTGCCAGCAGCTCTTTCAAGAGGACAAGCAACTATGGCTACACCTTC
TRBJ2-2,-,-,TRBV30,CAWKARRNTGELFF,TGTGCCTGGAAAGCTAGACGGAACACCGGGGAGCTGTTTTTT
TRBJ1-2,-,-,TRBV15,CATSRDLGDSYGYTF,TGTGCCACCAGCAGAGATTTAGGCGATAGCTATGGCTACACCTTC
TRBJ2-1,-,-,TRBV27,CASSLSRAGGPIEQFF,TGTGCCAGCAGTTTATCTCGGGCAGGGGGGCCGATAGAGCAGTTCTTC
TRBJ1-6,-,TRBD1,TRBV2,CASSDRANNSPLHF,TGTGCCAGCAGCGACAGGGCCAATAATTCACCCCTCCACTTT
TRBJ2-7,once,TRBD2,TRBV15,CATSRRTSGNYYEQYF,TGTGCCACCAGCAGGAGGACTAGCGGGAATTACTACGAGCAGTACTTC
TRBJ2-2,-,-,TRBV5-1,CASSFTDSNTGELFF,TGCGCCAGCAGCTTCACAGATTCGAACACCGGGGAGCTGTTTTTT
TRBJ2-5,-,TRBD1,TRBV10-3,CAISGTGVRQETQYF,TGTGCCATCAGTGGGACAGGGGTTAGGCAAGAGACCCAGTACTTC
TRBJ1-5,-,TRBD1,TRBV7-2,CASSFLTGGVQPQHF,TGTGCCAGCAGCTTTCTCACAGGGGGCGTTCAGCCCCAGCATTTT
TRBJ2-3,-,TRBD2,TRBV7-6,CASSLGGLAATDTQYF,TGTGCCAGCAGCTTGGGAGGACTAGCGGCAACAGATACGCAGTATTTT
TRBJ2-1,-,-,TRBV2,CASSGAGSPRLLFF,TGTGCCAGCAGCGGAGCGGGTTCTCCGAGGCTGTTGTTCTTC
TRBJ2-7,-,TRBD1,TRBV11-2,CASSLEWGQGAAEQYF,TGTGCCAGCAGCTTAGAATGGGGACAGGGGGCGGCAGAGCAGTACTTC
TRBJ2-7,-,TRBD1,TRBV28,CASSLAGGGSSYEQYF,TGTGCCAGCAGTTTAGCAGGGGGTGGGAGCTCCTACGAGCAGTACTTC
TRBJ1-3,-,-,TRBV30,CAWSERGSGNTIYF,TGTGCCTGGTCTGAGAGGGGCTCTGGAAACACCATATATTTT
TRBJ2-5,-,TRBD2,TRBV5-1,CASSVGLAGLETQYF,TGCGCCAGCAGCGTTGGACTAGCGGGACTGGAGACCCAGTACTTC
TRBJ2-7,once,-,TRBV28,CASSSPARVFYEQYF,TGTGCCAGCAGTTCCCCGGCCAGGGTATTCTACGAGCAGTACTTC
TRBJ2-5,once,TRBD2,TRBV3-1/TRBV3-2,CASSPGRTSGTQETQYF,TGTGCCAGCAGCCCCGGGCGGACTAGCGGGACACAAGAGACCCAGTACTTC
TRBJ2-2,-,TRBD2,TRBV3-1/TRBV3-2,CASSPGTSGTNTGELFF,TGTGCCAGCAGCCCTGGGACTAGCGGAACGAACACCGGGGAGCTGTTTTTT
TRBJ2-1,once,-,TRBV20-1,CSAITHEQFF,TGCAGTGCTATAACCCATGAGCAGTTCTTC
TRBJ1-2,once,-,TRBV6-5,CASSPGGDRYGYTF,TGTGCCAGCAGCCCCGGGGGGGACCGCTATGGCTACACCTTC
TRBJ1-2,-,-,TRBV18,CASSPGRSKYGYTF,TGTGCCAGCTCACCGGGCAGAAGTAAATATGGCTACACCTTC
TRBJ2-2,-,TRBD1,TRBV5-1,CASEQGANTGELFF,TGCGCCAGCGAGCAGGGGGCCAACACCGGGGAGCTGTTTTTT
TRBJ1-5,-,TRBD1,TRBV9,CASSAGTENQPQHF,TGTGCCAGCAGCGCCGGGACAGAAAATCAGCCCCAGCATTTT
TRBJ1-6,-,-,TRBV9,CASSVDARDPRRNSPLHF,TGTGCCAGCAGCGTAGACGCCCGGGACCCAAGGCGGAATTCACCCCTCCACTTT
TRBJ1-3,-,-,TRBV19,CASSIPHRGSRSGNTIYF,TGTGCCAGTAGTATTCCTCATCGCGGCAGTCGCTCTGGAAACACCATATATTTT
TRBJ2-4,-,TRBD1,TRBV4-1,CASSQEWTGVRWVIQYF,TGCGCCAGCAGCCAAGAGTGGACAGGGGTCAGATGGGTCATTCAGTACTTC
TRBJ2-7,-,TRBD2,TRBV10-2,CASRGVVPNYEQYF,TGCGCCAGCCGGGGGGTAGTACCGAACTACGAGCAGTACTTC
TRBJ2-7,-,TRBD2,TRBV5-1,CASSLTVSSGVAYEQYF,TGCGCCAGCAGCTTGACGGTTTCTAGCGGGGTAGCCTACGAGCAGTACTTC